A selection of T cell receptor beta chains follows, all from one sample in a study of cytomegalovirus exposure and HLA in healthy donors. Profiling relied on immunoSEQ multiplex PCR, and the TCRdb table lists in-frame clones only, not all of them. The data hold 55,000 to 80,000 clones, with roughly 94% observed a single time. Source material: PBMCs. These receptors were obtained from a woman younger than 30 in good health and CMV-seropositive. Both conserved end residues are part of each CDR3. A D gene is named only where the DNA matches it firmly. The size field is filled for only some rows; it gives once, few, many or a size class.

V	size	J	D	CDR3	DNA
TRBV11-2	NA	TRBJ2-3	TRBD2	CASSLVLFGTSPDTQYF	TGTGCCAGCAGCTTAGTCCTCTTCGGGACTAGTCCAGATACGCAGTATTTT
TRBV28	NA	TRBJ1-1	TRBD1	CASSITQGTNTEAFF	TGTGCCAGCAGTATCACACAGGGGACGAACACTGAAGCTTTCTTT
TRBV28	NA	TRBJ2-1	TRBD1	CASGTRGRNEQFF	TGTGCCAGCGGCACCAGGGGGCGGAATGAGCAGTTCTTC
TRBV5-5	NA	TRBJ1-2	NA	CASSLYSEINYGYTF	TGTGCCAGCAGCTTGTATAGTGAAATTAACTATGGCTACACCTTC
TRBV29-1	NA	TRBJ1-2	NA	CSVELEDYGYTF	TGCAGCGTTGAACTAGAGGACTATGGCTACACCTTC
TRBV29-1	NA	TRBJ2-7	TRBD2	CSGGGTYEQYF	TGCAGCGGGGGGGGGACCTACGAGCAGTACTTC
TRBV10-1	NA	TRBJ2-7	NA	CASSGTPTTEQYF	TGCGCCAGCTCCGGGACACCTACCACCGAGCAGTACTTC
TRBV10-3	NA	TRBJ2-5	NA	CAISIENRAETQYF	TGTGCCATCAGTATAGAGAACAGGGCAGAGACCCAGTACTTC
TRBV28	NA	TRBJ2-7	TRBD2	CASSLGGSGGAREQYF	TGTGCCAGCAGTTTAGGTGGCAGCGGGGGGGCCCGAGAGCAGTACTTC
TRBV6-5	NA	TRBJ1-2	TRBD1	CASSGRTGLYGYTF	TGTGCCAGCAGTGGGAGGACAGGTCTCTATGGCTACACCTTC
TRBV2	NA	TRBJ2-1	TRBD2	CASSSGTSGKYNEQFF	TGTGCCAGCAGCTCCGGGACTAGCGGGAAGTACAATGAGCAGTTCTTC
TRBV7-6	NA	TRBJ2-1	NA	CASSSLANEQFF	TGTGCCAGCAGCTCCCTAGCAAATGAGCAGTTCTTC
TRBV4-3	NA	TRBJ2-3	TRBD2	CASSPGLAGNTDTQYF	TGCGCCAGCAGCCCGGGACTAGCGGGGAACACAGATACGCAGTATTTT
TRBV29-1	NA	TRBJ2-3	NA	CSSLAGVGTDTQYF	TGCAGCTCCCTAGCCGGGGTTGGGACAGATACGCAGTATTTT
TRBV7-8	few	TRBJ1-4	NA	CASSFLAGVNEKLFF	TGTGCCAGCAGCTTCTTAGCCGGTGTTAATGAAAAACTGTTTTTT
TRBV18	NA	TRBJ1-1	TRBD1	CASSLDRGSRNTEAFF	TGTGCCAGCTCACTGGACAGGGGATCTAGGAACACTGAAGCTTTCTTT
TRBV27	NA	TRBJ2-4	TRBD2	CASSLAGVGNIQYF	TGTGCCAGCAGTCTAGCGGGAGTAGGAAACATTCAGTACTTC
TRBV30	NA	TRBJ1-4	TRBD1	CAWSVNRGGEKLFF	TGTGCCTGGAGTGTCAACAGGGGGGGGGAAAAACTGTTTTTT
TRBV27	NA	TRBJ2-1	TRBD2	CASTPGASGYNEQFF	TGTGCCAGCACCCCCGGGGCTAGCGGATACAATGAGCAGTTCTTC
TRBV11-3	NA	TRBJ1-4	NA	CASSGRGQLGEKLFF	TGTGCCAGCAGCGGCCGAGGACAGCTGGGAGAAAAACTGTTTTTT
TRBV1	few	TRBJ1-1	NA	CTSSHPRPNTEAFF	TGCACCAGCAGCCACCCCAGGCCGAACACTGAAGCTTTCTTT
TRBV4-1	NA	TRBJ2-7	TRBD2	CASSQDGRYSYEQYF	TGCGCCAGCAGCCAAGACGGGAGGTACTCCTACGAGCAGTACTTC
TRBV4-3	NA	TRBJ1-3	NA	CASSQGGLLADTIYF	TGCGCCAGCAGCCAAGGGGGACTATTGGCGGACACCATATATTTT
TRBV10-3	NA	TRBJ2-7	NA	CAISESTTTSLLRQYF	TGTGCCATCAGTGAGTCGACTACGACCTCCTTGTTGAGGCAGTACTTC
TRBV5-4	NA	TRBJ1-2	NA	CASSMGSGGGYTF	TGTGCCAGCAGCATGGGGTCGGGGGGCGGCTACACCTTC
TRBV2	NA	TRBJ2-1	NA	CASSPSSYNEQFF	TGTGCCAGCAGCCCGAGCTCCTACAATGAGCAGTTCTTC
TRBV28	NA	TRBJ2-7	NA	CASSPWQGGVYEQYF	TGTGCCAGCAGCCCCTGGCAGGGTGGAGTATACGAGCAGTACTTC
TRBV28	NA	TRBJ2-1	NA	CASSPPRIVYNEQFF	TGTGCCAGCAGTCCTCCTAGGATTGTCTACAATGAGCAGTTCTTC
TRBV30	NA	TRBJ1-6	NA	CAWSVAGSGSPLHF	TGTGCCTGGAGTGTAGCAGGGTCGGGTTCACCCCTCCACTTT
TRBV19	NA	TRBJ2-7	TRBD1	CASGTGFNEQYF	TGTGCCAGCGGGACAGGGTTCAACGAGCAGTACTTC
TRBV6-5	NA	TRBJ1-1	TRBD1	CASSFYRGKNTEAFF	TGTGCCAGCAGCTTTTACAGGGGGAAGAACACTGAAGCTTTCTTT
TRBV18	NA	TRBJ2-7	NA	CASSPPTGSYEQYF	TGTGCCAGCTCTCCCCCCACAGGCTCCTACGAGCAGTACTTC
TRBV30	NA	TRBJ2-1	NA	CAWSQGRYNEQFF	TGTGCCTGGAGCCAGGGGAGATACAATGAGCAGTTCTTC